This T cell receptor beta chain originates from a study of regulatory T cells in long-lasting Graves disease. General observations from the study: Persistent patients shared about 2,800 public clonotypes among themselves. Newly diagnosed patients shared fewer, at more than 850.

The time point denotes: persistent/refractory GD, antithyroid drugs over 5 years with positive TRAb. The TCR library was made from RNA that had been extracted from PBMCs in TRIzol. V was shortened by 3 bases and J by 6 bases, with 12 bases between the two germline ends. Germline V gene data show CDR1 as MNHGY and CDR2 as SVAAGI. The CDR3 runs 14 residues. Only one count was recorded for this clonotype. Its antigen remains unidentified. This may stem from a read error, because a much larger clone lies one nucleotide away. No conserved phenylalanine or tryptophan is present at the end of the CDR3, so a read error is the likely explanation. Through Arm-PCR of CDR3 regions and iRepertoire HTBI primers, TCR beta libraries were built. TCRdb fed the multiplex PCR reads into MiXCR, producing one record per CDR3 protein. The sample includes under 500,000 distinct CDR3 sequences, less than 25% of them seen just once.

The source material was peripheral blood mononuclear cells (PBMCs), sampled when the disease was refractory, from a patient treated with antithyroid drugs. V is TRBV6-9 and J is TRBJ1-5; D ambiguous. This receptor was identified in a female donor with Graves disease. Here the CDR3 DNA reads TGTGCCAGCAGTTACTCAGGATGGGCTCAGCCCCAGCATCTT. Translating gives CASSYSGWAQPQHL.